These 11 T cell receptor beta chains were sequenced from one sample in a study of cytomegalovirus exposure and HLA in healthy donors. The PCR contained 60 Vbeta and 13 Jbeta primers. The method was immunoSEQ multiplex PCR; TCRdb's version includes in-frame clones alone and lacks a portion of them. The data contain 50,000 or so clones, approximately 70% of them singletons. Sequencing was performed on PBMCs. These receptors were collected from a man between 25 and 39 years old in good health and CMV-seronegative.

The V call is TRBV15, the J call TRBJ2-1; the D gene is possibly TRBD2 (5 bases). The V and J ends lost 5 bases and 4 bases respectively, with 15 bases between them. Germline V gene sequence: CDR1 LNHNV, CDR2 YYDKDF (reference sequence). The CDR3 consists of 15 residues. The CDR3 loop is CATSGVAGGYNEQFF. The CDR3 nucleotides are TGTGCCACCAGCGGGGTTGCGGGCGGATACAATGAGCAGTTCTTC.

V usage is TRBV6-1 and J usage is TRBJ2-7; D remains unclear. The CDR3 extends over 12 amino acids. V gave up 3 bases and J gave up 6 bases, with 9 bases separating them. Germline V CDR1 and CDR2: MNHNS, SASEGT. CDR3 amino acids: CASSDPPSEQYF. The CDR3 DNA reads as TGTGCCAGCAGTGATCCCCCGAGCGAGCAGTACTTC.

CDR3 residues: CASSFSGQNPTDTQYF. CDR3 DNA: TGTGCCAGCAGCTTTTCGGGACAAAACCCCACAGATACGCAGTATTTT. The rearrangement links TRBV5-6 to TRBJ2-3; D is perhaps TRBD1 (6 bases). The germline CDR1 and CDR2 sequences are SGHDT and YYEEEE. CDR3 length: 16 residues. V lost 2 bases, J lost 2 bases, and 15 bases lay in between.

The chain has TRBV7-8 and TRBJ2-3, with TRBD2 matching 11 bases. V shed 6 bases, J shed 0 bases, and the junction held 2 bases outside the gene matches. The CDR3 contains 15 residues. Germline-derived CDR1 and CDR2 are SGHVS and FQNEAQ. The CDR3 loop reads CASSLAGGSTDTQYF. DNA for the CDR3: TGTGCCAGCAGTCTAGCGGGAGGTAGCACAGATACGCAGTATTTT.

This clone was counted a few times. This chain joins TRBV5-1 and TRBJ1-5; D possibly corresponds to TRBD1 (5 bases). Germline CDR1 and CDR2: SGHRS and YFSETQ. V was pared by 0 bases and J by 1 base, with 8 bases between. This CDR3 contains 15 residues. CDR3 coding DNA: TGCGCCAGCAGCTTGGGCTCAGGGAGCAATCAGCCCCAGCATTTT. Encoded protein: CASSLGSGSNQPQHF.

V is TRBV5-1 and J is TRBJ2-1, with TRBD2 matching over 7 bases. V lost 7 bases to trimming and J lost 5 bases; unmatched junction nucleotides: 9. CDR1 SGHRS and CDR2 YFSETQ come from the germline V gene. This CDR3 spans 14 amino acids. Here the CDR3 DNA reads TGCGCCAGCCGGGGGAGCGGGGACCACAATGAGCAGTTCTTC. Amino acids: CASRGSGDHNEQFF.

The rearrangement uses TRBV19 and TRBJ2-2; D gene ambiguous. The CDR3 runs to 16 residues. Trimming removed 4 bases from V and 0 bases from J, with 12 bases in between. Germline V lookup: CDR1 LNHDA, CDR2 SQIVND (reference sequence). CDR3 nucleotides: TGTGCCAGTAGTAACGTTGGGCTTCCGAACACCGGGGAGCTGTTTTTT. It codes for CASSNVGLPNTGELFF. Together with reference TRBV19 and TRBJ2-2, the CDR3 gives the full variable domain: DGGITQSPKYLFRKEGQNVTLSCEQNLNHDAMYWYRQDPGQGLRLIYYSQIVNDFQKGDIAEGYSVSREKKESFPLTVTSAQKNPTAFYLCASSNVGLPNTGELFFGEGSRLTVL.

The chain combines TRBV4-2 with TRBJ1-4; D is uncertain. The CDR3 sequence is 15 residues long. CDR1 LGHNA and CDR2 YNFKEQ come from the germline V gene. Trimming removed 4 bases from V and 8 bases from J, with 17 bases in between. CDR3 DNA: TGTGCCAGCAGCCCGGAGGGAGGGTCCGGCGAAAAACTGTTTTTT. It specifies CASSPEGGSGEKLFF.

The rearrangement links TRBV14 to TRBJ1-1; D gene ambiguous. The V end lost 6 bases, the J end lost 3 bases, and 5 bases lay between the germline ends. This CDR3 contains 11 residues. CDR1 is SGHDN and CDR2 is FVKESK in the germline V gene. CDR3 nucleotide sequence: TGTGCCAGCAGTCAGTACACTGAAGCTTTCTTT. Amino acid sequence: CASSQYTEAFF.

This chain uses TRBV4-1 with TRBJ2-5; TRBD1 is a possible D gene (6 bases). The J call may be incorrect, as the DNA end agrees better with TRBJ2-7. Germline V gene sequence: CDR1 MGHRA, CDR2 YSYEKL. The CDR3 runs 15 residues. The chain's CDR3 is CASSQYTGTYYEQYF. The CDR3 DNA sequence: TGCGCCAGCAGCCAATACACCGGGACATACTACGAGCAGTACTTC.

The chain carries TRBV5-1 and TRBJ2-5, with a tentative D call TRBD2 (7 bases). This CDR3 is built from 16 residues. Germline V CDR1 and CDR2: SGHRS, YFSETQ. The ends were cut back, 0 bases at V and 5 bases at J, with 17 bases in the middle. Here the CDR3 reads CASSLVVRGAVETQYF. Written as DNA, the CDR3 is TGCGCCAGCAGCTTGGTGGTACGGGGGGCGGTGGAGACCCAGTACTTC.